Presented here are 23 T cell receptor beta chains from one specimen sequenced in a study of T cell repertoires in cytomegalovirus infection (dated by TCRdb to the late 2010s). The treatment or condition label on this specimen signifies: in vitro stimulation with specific CMV peptide epitopes to enrich CMV-specific T cells. Antigen specificity for these receptors is unknown. These reads were obtained on an Illumina HiSeq 1500. TCRdb's own reprocessing of the public reads used fastp at Q25 and MiXCR and kept productive beta chains. Merged by CDR3 protein, the rows form single entries marked with the most common genes and DNA. Recorded for this sample are approximately 300,000 distinct CDR3 sequences; more than 20% of them occurred a single time. The biggest ten clones account for about 14% of the sample. The sample was cultured PBMCs, taken from culture after CMV antigen stimulation. These receptors all stem from a human donor in good health (CMV status not recorded). Some clones in this sample may be carry-over from other donors' samples.

At least ten counts were recorded for this clonotype. This chain joins TRBV7-2 and TRBJ2-1, with 15 bases aligning to TRBD2. Unmatched junction bases numbered 8, after V lost 6 bases and J lost 2 bases. This CDR3 is built from 18 residues. The germline CDR1 and CDR2 sequences are SGHTA and FQGNSA. CDR3 nucleotides: TGTGCCAGCAGACCACCGGGACTAGCGGGGGGCACCTACAATGAGCAGTTCTTC. It is translated as CASRPPGLAGGTYNEQFF.

This clonotype was observed a handful of times. This rearrangement joins TRBV12-3 or TRBV12-4 to TRBJ2-7; 10 nucleotides align to TRBD1. This CDR3 spans 15 amino acids. V lost 5 bases, J lost 5 bases, and 9 bases stayed unmatched. In DNA form, the CDR3 reads TGTGCCAGCAGTGATCCGGGACAGGGGTATCACGAGCAGTACTTC. This sequence encodes CASSDPGQGYHEQYF.

This chain connects TRBV6-2 or TRBV6-3 to TRBJ2-1; no definite D call. CDR1 MNHEY and CDR2 SVGEGT come from the germline V gene. This CDR3 has 14 amino acids. Deletions cut 5 bases from V and 2 bases from J, with 10 bases between. This CDR3 reads CASSKIGPYNEQFF. The CDR3, as DNA: TGTGCCAGCAGTAAAATAGGGCCCTACAATGAGCAGTTCTTC.

In this sample, this clonotype turned up a few times. The chain uses TRBV19 and TRBJ2-4, with 9 nucleotides matching TRBD2. The V gene's germline CDR1 is LNHDA and CDR2 SQIVND (reference sequence). J lost 4 bases, V lost 5 bases, and 6 bases had no gene match. The CDR3 is made up of 15 amino acids. Here the CDR3 reads CASSLAGAGKNIQYF. The CDR3 bases are TGTGCCAGTAGTTTAGCGGGAGCGGGAAAAAACATTCAGTACTTC. The full variable domain, rest sourced from reference TRBV19 and TRBJ2-4, is DGGITQSPKYLFRKEGQNVTLSCEQNLNHDAMYWYRQDPGQGLRLIYYSQIVNDFQKGDIAEGYSVSREKKESFPLTVTSAQKNPTAFYLCASSLAGAGKNIQYFGAGTRLSVL.

In this sample, this clonotype turned up many times. The chain has TRBV7-2 and TRBJ2-3, with TRBD2 identical over 9 bases. Germline loops: CDR1 SGHTA, CDR2 FQGNSA. The CDR3 covers 15 residues. V was pared by 8 bases and J by 1 base, with 7 bases of the junction left unmatched. CDR3 sequence reads: CASGAVAGGTDTQYF. As DNA, the CDR3 is TGTGCCAGCGGGGCGGTAGCGGGAGGCACAGATACGCAGTATTTT.

The table lists this clonotype with many counts. The rearrangement links TRBV6-2 or TRBV6-3 to TRBJ2-1; D gene uncertain. There are 12 residues in the CDR3. Germline V lookup: CDR1 MNHEY, CDR2 SVGEGT. Trimming took 6 bases from V and 7 from J, leaving 10 bases between them. The CDR3 region has the DNA TGTGCCAGCAGATCGACTTGGAATGAGCAGTTCTTC. It yields the protein CASRSTWNEQFF.

The J gene is TRBJ2-1, the V gene TRBV12-3 or TRBV12-4; 12 nucleotides line up with TRBD2. V lost 5 bases, J lost 5 bases, and 7 bases stayed unmatched. The length of the CDR3 is 16 residues. CDR3 DNA sequence: TGTGCCAGCAGTCCCCGGACTAGCGGGGACCACAATGAGCAGTTCTTC. Its translation: CASSPRTSGDHNEQFF.

The J gene is TRBJ1-5, the V gene TRBV28, with D uncertain. CDR1 is MDHEN, CDR2 SYDVKM, per germline. This CDR3 is built from 12 residues. Deletions cut 3 bases from V and 7 bases from J, with 7 bases between. CDR3 loop: CASSFTLQPQHF. CDR3 in DNA: TGTGCCAGCAGTTTTACCCTCCAGCCCCAGCATTTT.

The gene calls are TRBV9 and TRBJ2-1; 13 bases are a match to TRBD2. Germline V lookup: CDR1 SGDLS, CDR2 YYNGEE. Trimming took 0 bases from V and 9 from J; bases not matched to a gene: 6. The CDR3 runs to 16 residues. The CDR3: CASSVGTSGSLGEQFF. In nucleotides, the CDR3 is TGTGCCAGCAGCGTAGGGACTAGCGGGAGTTTGGGTGAGCAGTTCTTC.

This clonotype has at least ten counts. The chain is built from TRBV7-2 and TRBJ2-3; D is uncertain. The germline gives CDR1 SGHTA, CDR2 FQGNSA. CDR3 length: 14 amino acids. V shed 1 base and J shed 3 bases, with 8 bases lying between them. CDR3 nucleotide sequence: TGTGCCAGCAGCTTAGTAGGACGGACAGATACGCAGTATTTT. Protein sequence: CASSLVGRTDTQYF.

The rearrangement links TRBV5-1 to TRBJ1-5, with D unresolved. The CDR3 is made up of 14 amino acids. Trimming cost V 0 bases and J 6 bases, with 10 bases left between them. CDR1 is SGHRS, CDR2 YFSETQ, per germline. In nucleotides, the CDR3 is TGCGCCAGCAGCTTGGTAGGAAAGGGTCAGCCCCAGCATTTT. Protein sequence: CASSLVGKGQPQHF.

This clonotype is a singleton in its sample. The chain combines TRBV29-1 with TRBJ1-1, with D maybe TRBD1 (6 bases). V was cut by 3 bases and J by 1 base, with 9 bases left in between. The CDR3 spans 13 residues. Per the germline V gene, CDR1 is SQVTM and CDR2 is ANQGSEA. DNA for the CDR3: TGCAGCGTTGAGACAGGCGGGAACACTGAAGCTTTCTTT. Translation: CSVETGGNTEAFF.

Written as DNA, the CDR3 is TGTGCCAGCAGCGCCGACAGAAATGAGCAGTTCTTC. Residues: CASSADRNEQFF. The genes are TRBV7-9 and TRBJ2-1; the D gene is possibly TRBD1 (5 bases). Germline V gene data show CDR1 as SEHNR and CDR2 as FQNEAQ (reference sequence). The V end lost 5 bases, the J end lost 7 bases, and 9 bases lay between the germline ends. The CDR3 is 12 residues long. Together with reference TRBV7-9 and TRBJ2-1, the CDR3 gives the full variable domain: DTGVSQNPRHKITKRGQNVTFRCDPISEHNRLYWYRQTLGQGPEFLTYFQNEAQLEKSRLLSDRFSAERPKGSFSTLEIQRTEQGDSAMYLCASSADRNEQFFGPGTRLTVL.

The table lists this clonotype with many counts. The gene calls are TRBV11-2 and TRBJ2-2, with 14 bases matching TRBD2. There are 18 residues in the CDR3. V was clipped by 7 bases and J by 4 bases; unmatched bases: 11. The germline V gene encodes CDR1 SGHAT and CDR2 FQNNGV. This chain's CDR3 is CASTPAGLAGVGTGELFF. CDR3 bases: TGTGCCAGCACTCCCGCGGGACTAGCGGGAGTAGGCACCGGGGAGCTGTTTTTT.

The rearrangement links TRBV19 to TRBJ2-1; D perhaps matches TRBD1 (7 bases). The V gene's germline CDR1 is LNHDA and CDR2 SQIVND (reference sequence). V lost 3 bases, J lost 7 bases, and 16 bases lay in between. CDR3 size: 15 residues. CDR3 region: CASSIRETGRNEQFF. As DNA, the CDR3 is TGTGCCAGTAGTATCAGGGAGACAGGGAGGAATGAGCAGTTCTTC.

This clonotype has a count of ten or more. The chain joins TRBV7-2 to TRBJ1-2; D uncertain. The V end lost 3 bases, the J end lost 8 bases, and 10 bases lay between the germline ends. CDR1 is SGHTA, CDR2 FQGNSA, per germline. The CDR3 loop spans 12 amino acids. As DNA, the CDR3 is TGTGCCAGCAGCTTGCCCGTCGGGGGCTACACCTTC. It codes for CASSLPVGGYTF.

This clonotype was recorded a few times. This rearrangement joins TRBV7-9 to TRBJ2-7, with 9 bases lining up with TRBD2. The V segment lost 3 bases and the J segment 2 bases; nucleotides outside the gene matches: 5. Germline values: CDR1 SEHNR, CDR2 FQNEAQ (reference sequence). There are 15 residues in the CDR3. CDR3 nucleotide sequence: TGTGCCAGCAGCTTTATAGCGGGAGCTGCCTACGAGCAGTACTTC. Translating gives CASSFIAGAAYEQYF.

The chain uses TRBV11-3 and TRBJ2-1; the match to TRBD2 covers 9 bases. The CDR3 contains 17 residues. Germline V gives CDR1 SGHNT, CDR2 YENEEA. V dropped 4 bases and J dropped 7; count of bases not matched to a gene: 14. Written as DNA, the CDR3 is TGTGCCAGCAGCTCAGGGGTGACTAGCGGAGCCCGGAATGAGCAGTTCTTC. Protein product: CASSSGVTSGARNEQFF.

This clonotype was observed a handful of times. The chain couples TRBV19 to TRBJ2-5; a possible D gene is TRBD1 (5 bases). Germline CDR1 is LNHDA and CDR2 is SQIVND (reference sequence). V lost 5 bases, J lost 5 bases, and 9 bases lay in between. CDR3 length equals 12 residues. CDR3 in DNA: TGTGCCAGTAGTGAAAAGGGGGAGACCCAGTACTTC. It codes for CASSEKGETQYF.

The table lists this clonotype with many counts. V is TRBV7-2 and J is TRBJ1-2; D is perhaps TRBD1 (5 bases). CDR1 is SGHTA, CDR2 FQGNSA, per germline. The CDR3 contains 15 residues. Trimming stripped 2 bases from V and 2 bases from J, with 12 bases between. The CDR3 DNA reads as TGTGCCAGCAGCTTATCCCCCGACAGAAACTATGGCTACACCTTC. As protein: CASSLSPDRNYGYTF.

The table lists this clonotype with a few counts. Here the CDR3 reads CASSLSVDRGYTF. As DNA, the CDR3 is TGTGCCAGCAGTTTAAGTGTAGATCGGGGCTACACCTTC. The chain joins TRBV12-3 or TRBV12-4 to TRBJ1-2; D gene unclear. V dropped 2 bases and J dropped 8 bases, with 12 bases sitting between them. The CDR3 spans 13 residues.

This chain uses TRBV25-1 with TRBJ2-7, with D perhaps assigned TRBD1 or TRBD2 (5 bases each). The CDR3 has 14 residues. Trimming took 1 base from V and 6 from J, leaving 13 bases between them. Germline CDR1 is MGHDK and CDR2 is SYGVNS. The CDR3 DNA reads as TGTGCCAGCAGTGAATGGGGGAAAGCCGGCGAGCAGTACTTC. Amino acids: CASSEWGKAGEQYF.

Ten or more counts support this clonotype. This rearrangement joins TRBV7-2 to TRBJ2-5, with 7 bases matching TRBD1. Germline V CDR1 and CDR2: SGHTA, FQGNSA. The CDR3 runs to 15 residues. V dropped 1 base and J dropped 2; count of bases not matched to a gene: 4. CDR3 coding DNA: TGTGCCAGCAGCTTAGACAGGGGACAGCAAGAGACCCAGTACTTC. This translates into CASSLDRGQQETQYF. Complete variable domain (other parts from reference TRBV7-2 and TRBJ2-5): GAGVSQSPSNKVTEKGKDVELRCDPISGHTALYWYRQSLGQGLEFLIYFQGNSAPDKSGLPSDRFSAERTGGSVSTLTIQRTQQEDSAVYLCASSLDRGQQETQYFGPGTRLLVL.